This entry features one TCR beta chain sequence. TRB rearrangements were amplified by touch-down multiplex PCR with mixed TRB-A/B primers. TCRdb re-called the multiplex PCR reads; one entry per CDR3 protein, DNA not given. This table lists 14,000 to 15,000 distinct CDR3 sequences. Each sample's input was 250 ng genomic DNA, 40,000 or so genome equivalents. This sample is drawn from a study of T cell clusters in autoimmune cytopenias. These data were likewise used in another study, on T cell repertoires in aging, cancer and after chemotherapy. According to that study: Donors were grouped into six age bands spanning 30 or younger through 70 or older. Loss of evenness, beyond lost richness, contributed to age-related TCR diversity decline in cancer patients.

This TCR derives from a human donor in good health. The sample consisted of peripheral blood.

Here the CDR3 reads CASHGTGRAYEQYF. The rearrangement links TRBV27 to TRBJ2-7; the D gene TCRdb calls, TRBD1, cannot be checked with no DNA. This CDR3 has 14 residues. In germline, CDR1 is MNHEY, CDR2 SMNVEV (reference sequence).